The T cell receptor (beta chain) under discussion was sequenced for a study of response to subunit inactivated influenza vaccine. TCRdb fed the RT-PCR reads into MiXCR, producing one record per CDR3 protein. Among a few hundred thousand distinct CDR3 sequences listed, roughly 22% were seen once. On this clonotype: Its specificity is not known.

Study-level results: Authors proposed each seasonal influenza vaccination draws in few new T cells.

The germline V gene encodes CDR1 MGHDK and CDR2 SYGVNS. Trimming cost V 3 bases and J 5 bases; bases outside gene matches: 9. The CDR3 totals 18 residues. This sample comprised PBMCs from blood, obtained around 22 months after vaccination. The clonotype comes from a man aged 50 to 69 who received an inactivated influenza vaccine. V gene TRBV25-1 combines with J gene TRBJ2-3; 15 bases map to TRBD2. CDR3 sequence: CASSDLGLAGGPGDTQYF. CDR3 nucleotide sequence: TGTGCCAGCAGTGATCTCGGACTAGCGGGGGGGCCTGGAGATACGCAGTATTTT.